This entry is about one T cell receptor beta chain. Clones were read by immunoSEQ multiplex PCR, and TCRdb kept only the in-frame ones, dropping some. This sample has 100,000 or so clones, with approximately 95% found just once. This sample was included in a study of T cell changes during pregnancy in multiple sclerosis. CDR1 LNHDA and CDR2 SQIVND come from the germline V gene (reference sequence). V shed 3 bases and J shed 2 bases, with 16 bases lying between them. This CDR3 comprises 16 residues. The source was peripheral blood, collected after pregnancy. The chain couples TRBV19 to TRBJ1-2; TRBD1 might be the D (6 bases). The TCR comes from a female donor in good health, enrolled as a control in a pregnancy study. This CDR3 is CASSIETGLANYGYTF. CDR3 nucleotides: TGTGCCAGTAGTATCGAGACAGGCTTGGCGAACTATGGCTACACCTTC.